One sample yielded the 23 T cell receptor beta chains listed below, sequenced in a study of CD8+ T cells in alopecia areata. As to treatment: oral pan-JAK inhibitor, 5-10 mg twice daily. Extraction of RNA preceded its reverse transcription into cDNA, which served as the sequencing template. The data were produced by immunoSEQ multiplex PCR, yet TCRdb's version contains in-frame clones alone and is incomplete. The data hold approximately 210,000 clones, with approximately 65% observed a single time. Sequenced here: CD4+ T cells sorted from blood, sampled at roughly week 45, from a patient treated with tofacitinib. Receptors originate from a human donor with alopecia areata.

The chain is built from TRBV6-4 and TRBJ1-6; possible D gene TRBD1, 6 bases. Germline CDR1 MRHNA, CDR2 SNTAGT. The CDR3 extends over 9 amino acids. Trimming took 11 bases from V and 12 from J, leaving 8 bases between them. The CDR3 protein is CAADRPLHF. CDR3 DNA: TGTGCCGCGGACAGACCCCTCCACTTT.

Notes on this clone: At the DNA level, this CDR3 is encoded by other sequences in the same sample as well. This chain joins TRBV7-9 and TRBJ1-5, with TRBD1 as a possible D gene (5 bases). This CDR3 is built from 17 residues. CDR1 SEHNR and CDR2 FQNEAQ come from the germline V gene (reference sequence). Trimming shortened V by 1 base and J by 0 bases, and 13 bases separated the two germline ends. CDR3 sequence: CASSLGDGGDSNQPQHF. The CDR3 DNA sequence: TGTGCCAGCAGCTTAGGGGACGGCGGTGATAGCAATCAGCCCCAGCATTTT.

V gene TRBV30 combines with J gene TRBJ2-5; D is ambiguous. With 3 bases removed from V and 5 bases from J, the gap between germline ends came to 7 bases. The length of the CDR3 is 11 residues. CDR1 is GTSNPN and CDR2 is SVGIG in the germline V gene (reference sequence). Written as DNA, the CDR3 is TGTGCCTGGAGCACCCGGGAGACCCAGTACTTC. It encodes CAWSTRETQYF. Full variable domain (outside the CDR3, taken from reference TRBV30 and TRBJ2-5): SQTIHQWPATLVQPVGSPLSLECTVEGTSNPNLYWYRQAAGRGLQLLFYSVGIGQISSEVPQNLSASRPQDRQFILSSKKLLLSDSGFYLCAWSTRETQYFGPGTRLLVL.

This sequence joins TRBV4-3 and TRBJ1-2; D may be TRBD1 (5 bases). The V end was cut by 1 base, the J end by 9 bases, with 18 bases between. The length of the CDR3 is 15 residues. CDR1 and CDR2 (germline): LGHNA, YSLEER. The CDR3 protein is CASSQGRAGSRRYTF. The CDR3 DNA follows: TGCGCCAGCAGCCAAGGCAGGGCAGGTTCTAGACGCTACACCTTC.

The chain joins TRBV7-3 to TRBJ2-1; tentative D call: TRBD2 (6 bases). The CDR3 loop spans 12 amino acids. V was trimmed by 5 bases and J by 9 bases, leaving 11 bases between them. Germline-derived CDR1 and CDR2 are SGHTA and FQGTGA. The CDR3 coding sequence is TGTGCCAGCAGCGCGGACTATGGTGAGCAGTTCTTC. Translating it yields CASSADYGEQFF.

V gene TRBV2 combines with J gene TRBJ1-5; D might be TRBD1 (5 bases). V was cut by 4 bases and J by 8 bases, with 15 bases left in between. The CDR3 is made up of 14 amino acids. Germline CDR1 reads SNHLY; CDR2 reads FYNNEI. CDR3 residues: CASSVTGPSKPQHF. The CDR3 nucleotides are TGTGCCAGCAGTGTTACAGGCCCGAGTAAGCCCCAGCATTTT.

This clone was counted only a few times. V is TRBV30 and J is TRBJ1-1; D is undetermined. V lost 1 base and J lost 12, with 12 bases in between. In germline, CDR1 is GTSNPN, CDR2 SVGIG (reference sequence). The CDR3 extends over 11 amino acids. CDR3 bases: TGTGCCTGGAGTGGGTACCCCGAGTCTTTCTTT. Amino acid sequence: CAWSGYPESFF.

This clone was recorded only once. The chain combines TRBV14 with TRBJ1-2; 7 nucleotides line up with TRBD1. Germline V CDR1 and CDR2: SGHDN, FVKESK. J lost 8 bases, V lost 3 bases, and 6 bases had no gene match. The CDR3 covers 13 residues. The chain's CDR3 is CASSHRTGGGYTF. CDR3 nucleotide sequence: TGTGCCAGCAGCCATCGGACAGGTGGGGGCTACACCTTC.

The gene calls are TRBV10-3 and TRBJ2-2; possible D gene TRBD1, 5 bases. V was cut by 1 base and J by 4 bases, with 7 bases left in between. CDR1 is ENHRY, CDR2 SYGVKD, per germline. CDR3 length: 14 amino acids. CDR3 in amino acids: CAISEFRGTGELFF. The CDR3 bases are TGTGCCATCAGTGAGTTTAGGGGCACCGGGGAGCTGTTTTTT.

The chain joins TRBV19 to TRBJ2-3; D is possibly TRBD1 or TRBD2 (5 bases each). V was clipped by 11 bases and J by 0 bases, with 9 bases between them. Germline assignment: CDR1 LNHDA and CDR2 SQIVND (reference sequence). The CDR3 contains 12 residues. This CDR3 is CASGRSTDTQYF. The CDR3 DNA sequence: TGTGCCTCGGGACGGAGCACAGATACGCAGTATTTT.

The gene calls are TRBV18 and TRBJ1-4, with D possibly TRBD1 on 6 matching bases. The germline V and J ends were trimmed by 4 bases and 5 bases, with 17 bases remaining between them. The CDR3 runs to 16 residues. Germline lookup yields CDR1 KGHSH and CDR2 LQKENI. Here the CDR3 reads CASSQRGGLKNEKLFF. CDR3 DNA sequence: TGTGCCAGCTCACAAAGAGGGGGGCTCAAGAATGAAAAACTGTTTTTT. Full variable domain (remainder filled in from reference TRBV18 and TRBJ1-4): NAGVMQNPRHLVRRRGQEARLRCSPMKGHSHVYWYRQLPEEGLKFMVYLQKENIIDESGMPKERFSAEFPKEGPSILRIQQVVRGDSAAYFCASSQRGGLKNEKLFFGSGTQLSVL.

This clone showed up just once. Other DNA sequences in the sample encode the same CDR3. The genes are TRBV7-2 and TRBJ2-1; TRBD2 is a possible D gene (6 bases). From germline, CDR1 is SGHTA and CDR2 FQGNSA. V lost 5 bases and J lost 10, with 12 bases in between. The CDR3 is 12 amino acids. In nucleotides, the CDR3 is TGTGCCAGCAGCCCAGGGAGGCGGGAGCAGTTCTTC. Protein product: CASSPGRREQFF. Full variable domain (rest looked up from reference TRBV7-2 and TRBJ2-1): GAGVSQSPSNKVTEKGKDVELRCDPISGHTALYWYRQSLGQGLEFLIYFQGNSAPDKSGLPSDRFSAERTGGSVSTLTIQRTQQEDSAVYLCASSPGRREQFFGPGTRLTVL.

This rearrangement joins TRBV5-6 to TRBJ2-3; the D is unclear. V was clipped by 4 bases and J by 1 base, with 13 bases between them. Germline V gives CDR1 SGHDT, CDR2 YYEEEE. The CDR3 runs to 15 residues. The CDR3 DNA reads TGTGCCAGCAGCACCCTAGGACCTCGCACAGATACGCAGTATTTT. Its translation: CASSTLGPRTDTQYF.

The chain has TRBV6-5 and TRBJ2-3, with D possibly TRBD2 on 6 matching bases. V dropped 2 bases and J dropped 3 bases, with 12 bases sitting between them. The CDR3 is 15 amino acids. Germline CDR1 MNHEY, CDR2 SVGAGI. The DNA for the CDR3 is TGTGCCAGCAGTTACCCGCGGGGCCGTACAGATACGCAGTATTTT. As protein: CASSYPRGRTDTQYF.

This clone was found once. The chain has TRBV30 and TRBJ2-3, with TRBD2 as a possible D gene (6 bases). Germline V lookup: CDR1 GTSNPN, CDR2 SVGIG (reference sequence). V shed 4 bases and J shed 3 bases, with 11 bases lying between them. There are 13 residues in the CDR3. The CDR3 DNA is TGTGCCTGGAACGGGGGTATGACAGATACGCAGTATTTT. This translates into CAWNGGMTDTQYF.

V is TRBV7-2 and J is TRBJ1-6; unclear D gene. CDR1 is SGHTA, CDR2 FQGNSA, per germline. Deletions cut 0 bases from V and 7 bases from J, with 4 bases between. This CDR3 is built from 13 residues. The CDR3 nucleotides read TGTGCCAGCAGCTTAGCTCGGAATTCACCCCTCCACTTT. Amino acid sequence: CASSLARNSPLHF.

This chain links TRBV29-1 with TRBJ1-1; D unresolved. This CDR3 has 15 residues. The V end lost 5 bases, the J end lost 3 bases, and 19 bases lay between the germline ends. Germline V lookup: CDR1 SQVTM, CDR2 ANQGSEA. CDR3 nucleotide sequence: TGCAGCGTTAGGGTCGGCGGCGGAGAGGACACTGAAGCTTTCTTT. Its translation is CSVRVGGGEDTEAFF.

This clone was observed a few times. This chain joins TRBV29-1 and TRBJ1-2, with TRBD1 as a possible D gene (5 bases). CDR1 is SQVTM, CDR2 ANQGSEA, per germline. Between the trimmed V and J ends, which lost 3 bases and 8 bases, there was a span of 7 bases. CDR3 length: 10 amino acids. The CDR3 coding sequence is TGCAGCGTTGATGAGGGGGGCTACACCTTC. This codes for CSVDEGGYTF.

This clone was detected only a few times. The chain combines TRBV5-6 with TRBJ2-3; 9 positions agree with TRBD1. V shed 4 bases and J 4 bases; nucleotides not matched to a gene: 7. Looked up from germline, CDR1 is SGHDT and CDR2 is YYEEEE. The CDR3 covers 15 residues. The chain's CDR3 is CASSPGTGSPDTQYF. CDR3 nucleotides: TGTGCCAGCAGCCCCGGGACAGGGTCCCCAGATACGCAGTATTTT.

This clone was picked up one time. The V call is TRBV15, the J call TRBJ2-4, with D tentatively TRBD1 (5 bases). This CDR3 is built from 13 residues. Germline CDR1 reads LNHNV; CDR2 reads YYDKDF (reference sequence). V was cut by 0 bases and J by 6 bases, with 6 bases left in between. The CDR3 sequence: CATSRDTGNIQYF. The DNA for the CDR3 is TGTGCCACCAGCAGAGACACAGGAAACATTCAGTACTTC.

J is TRBJ1-2 and V is TRBV7-2; D is ambiguous. Trimming pared 5 bases from V and 2 bases from J, leaving 12 bases between. Germline CDR1 is SGHTA and CDR2 is FQGNSA. CDR3 length: 14 amino acids. CDR3: CASSPGGQNYGYTF. The CDR3 bases are TGTGCCAGCAGCCCAGGCGGGCAGAACTATGGCTACACCTTC.

The rearrangement uses TRBV5-4 and TRBJ2-1; TRBD2 matches 11 bases. After removal of 7 bases from V and 4 bases from J, the junction contained 7 bases not matched to a gene. CDR1 and CDR2 from the germline V gene are SGHNT and YYREEE (reference sequence). CDR3 length: 15 residues. This chain's CDR3 is CASFSGGASYNEQFF. The CDR3 region has the DNA TGTGCCAGCTTTAGCGGGGGGGCCTCGTACAATGAGCAGTTCTTC.

Only a few counts were recorded for this clone. This chain links TRBV7-2 with TRBJ2-1; 8 bases line up with TRBD2. Germline values: CDR1 SGHTA, CDR2 FQGNSA. With V trimmed by 1 base and J by 5 bases, 7 bases remained unmatched. The CDR3 sequence is 16 residues long. CDR3 sequence reads: CASSLVAAGGNNEQFF. The CDR3 DNA is TGTGCCAGCAGCTTAGTGGCCGCGGGGGGAAACAATGAGCAGTTCTTC.